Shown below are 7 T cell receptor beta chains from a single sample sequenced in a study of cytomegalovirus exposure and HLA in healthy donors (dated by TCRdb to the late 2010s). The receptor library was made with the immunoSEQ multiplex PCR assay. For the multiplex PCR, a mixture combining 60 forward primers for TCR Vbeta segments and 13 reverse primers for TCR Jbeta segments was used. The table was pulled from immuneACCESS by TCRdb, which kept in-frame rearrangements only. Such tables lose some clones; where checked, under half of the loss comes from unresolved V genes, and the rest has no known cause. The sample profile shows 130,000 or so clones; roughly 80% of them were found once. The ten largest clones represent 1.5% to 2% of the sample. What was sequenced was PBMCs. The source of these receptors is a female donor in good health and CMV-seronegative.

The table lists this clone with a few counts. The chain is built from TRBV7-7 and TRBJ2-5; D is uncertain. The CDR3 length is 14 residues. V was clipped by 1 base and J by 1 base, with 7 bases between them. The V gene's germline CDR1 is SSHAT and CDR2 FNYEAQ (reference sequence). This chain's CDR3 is CASSLDPGQETQYF. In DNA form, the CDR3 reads TGTGCCAGCAGCTTAGATCCCGGCCAAGAGACCCAGTACTTC. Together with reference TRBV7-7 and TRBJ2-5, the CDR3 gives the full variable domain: GAGVSQSPRYKVTKRGQDVTLRCDPISSHATLYWYQQALGQGPEFLTYFNYEAQPDKSGLPSDRFSAERPEGSISTLTIQRTEQRDSAMYRCASSLDPGQETQYFGPGTRLLVL.

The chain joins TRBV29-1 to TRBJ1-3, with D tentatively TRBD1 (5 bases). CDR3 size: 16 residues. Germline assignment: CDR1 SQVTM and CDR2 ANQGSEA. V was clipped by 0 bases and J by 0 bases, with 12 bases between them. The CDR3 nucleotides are TGCAGCGTTGAAGATGGGGGGAAAGACTCTGGAAACACCATATATTTT. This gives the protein CSVEDGGKDSGNTIYF.

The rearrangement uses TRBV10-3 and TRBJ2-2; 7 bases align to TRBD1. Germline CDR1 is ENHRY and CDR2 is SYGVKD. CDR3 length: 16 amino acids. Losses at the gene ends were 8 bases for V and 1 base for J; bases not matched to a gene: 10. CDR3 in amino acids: CAISLGGAGNTGELFF. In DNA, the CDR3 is TGTGCCATCTCATTAGGGGGCGCGGGGAACACCGGGGAGCTGTTTTTT.

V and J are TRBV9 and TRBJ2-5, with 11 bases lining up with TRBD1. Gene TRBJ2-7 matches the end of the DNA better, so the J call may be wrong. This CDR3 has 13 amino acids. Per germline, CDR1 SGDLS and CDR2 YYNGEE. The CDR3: CASSGTGGDEQYF. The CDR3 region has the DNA TGTGCCAGCAGCGGGACAGGGGGCGACGAGCAGTACTTC.

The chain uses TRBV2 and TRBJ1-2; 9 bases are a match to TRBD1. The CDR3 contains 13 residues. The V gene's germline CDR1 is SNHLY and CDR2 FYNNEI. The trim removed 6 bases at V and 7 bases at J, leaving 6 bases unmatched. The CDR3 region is CASRAGTGCGYTF. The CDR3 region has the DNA TGTGCCAGCAGAGCCGGGACAGGGTGTGGCTACACCTTC.

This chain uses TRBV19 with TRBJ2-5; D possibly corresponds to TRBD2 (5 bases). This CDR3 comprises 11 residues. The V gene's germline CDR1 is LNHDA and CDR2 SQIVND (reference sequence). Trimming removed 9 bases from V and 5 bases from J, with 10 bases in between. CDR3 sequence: CASGVGETQYF. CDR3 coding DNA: TGTGCCAGCGGGGTGGGGGAGACCCAGTACTTC.

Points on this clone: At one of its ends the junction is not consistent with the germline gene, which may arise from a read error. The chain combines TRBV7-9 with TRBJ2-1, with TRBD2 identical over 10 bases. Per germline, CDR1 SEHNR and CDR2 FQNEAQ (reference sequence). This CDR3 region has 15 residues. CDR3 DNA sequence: TGTTCCAGCAGCTTAATTAGCGGGGGGCGGAATGAGCAGTTCTTC. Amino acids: CSSSLISGGRNEQFF.